This T cell receptor beta chain comes out of a study of blood T cell repertoires in COVID-19 (dated by TCRdb to about 2020). As for the study more broadly: The collaborator samples originated in the United States, Italy and Spain and spanned the acute and convalescent phases of COVID-19. The material from the prospective study consisted of cDNA or gDNA derived from T cells, B-cell-depleted T cells, or PBMCs. The dataset comprised deeply sampled blood TCRbeta repertoires from subjects exposed to, actively infected with, or recovered from COVID-19. A freely available public database, intended as a resource for researchers studying the immune response to SARS-CoV-2, is where the repertoires were released. The samples were drawn from the first 160 participants of the ongoing ImmuneRACE study and from some 1,300 subjects provided by 6 global collaborators. Sample metadata almost always included a de-identified subject ID, COVID-19 status, age in years and sex. HLA class I and class II types, where available, came from metadata supplied by the sample provider rather than from assay-based typing. Study-level results and caveats: How much clinical and demographic metadata was included differed by source and by participant, and the metadata was provided uncurated.

The immunoSEQ Assay, a bias-controlled multiplex PCR, was used to amplify TCRbeta CDR3 regions from genomic DNA. The published analysis was carried out like this. The number of nucleated cells in each sample was estimated from the amplification of reference gene primers within the assay. To quantify the absolute abundance of each unique TCRbeta CDR3 rearrangement, sequence reads were collapsed and filtered. Productive Simpson clonality was computed per sample as the square root of Simpson's diversity index over productive rearrangements. TCRdb re-hosts the immuneACCESS table, in-frame sequences only. Its copies lack some clones; in the studies checked, an unresolved V gene accounts for under half of them, and the cause for the rest is not known. V, J and clone size were drawn from that table, and D and trimming were deduced from the DNA. The sample data list about 180,000 clones, and 65% to 90% of these were observed just once. The leading ten clones occupy more than 1.5% of the sample.

Trimming removed 6 bases from V and 1 base from J, leaving 7 bases between the germline ends. Sequences SNHLY (CDR1) and FYNNEI (CDR2) are obtained from the germline V gene. The CDR3 contains 12 residues, cysteine and phenylalanine counted. The CDR3 DNA has 36 bases and is translated from base 1. As regards this clone: Which antigen it targets is not known. No base quality information exists; no much larger clone differs at one position.

Whole blood was collected in K2EDTA tubes by collaborating institutions according to the institutions' own protocols. For TCRbeta analysis, collaborator samples were shipped as frozen whole blood, as isolated PBMCs, or as DNA extracted from either sample type. The chain joins TRBV2 to TRBJ2-7; the best D guess is TRBD1, with 6 bases matching. The sequenced sample consisted of peripheral blood. The TCR originated in a human donor in a cohort sampled during active COVID-19. The CDR3 sequence is CASSGQSYEQYF. The bases are TGTGCCAGCAGCGGACAGTCCTACGAGCAGTACTTC.